This T cell receptor beta chain was sequenced during a study of blood T cell repertoires in COVID-19. Study-level information: PBMCs, B-cell-depleted T cells, or T cells were the source of the cDNA or gDNA that made up the material.

Assay: immunoSEQ multiplex PCR; the TCRdb copy retains only in-frame clones and omits some. The sample carries more than 350,000 clones, more than 75% recorded once. The V end lost 6 bases, the J end lost 4 bases, and 12 bases lay between the germline ends. The CDR3 covers 13 residues. From germline, CDR1 is SGHVS and CDR2 FQNEAQ. The source material was peripheral blood. The genes are TRBV7-8 and TRBJ1-1; tentative D call: TRBD1 (6 bases). This sequence was found in a woman in her twenties or thirties with COVID-19, enrolled during active disease. This CDR3 reads CASRLQGGTEAFF. The CDR3 nucleotides read TGTGCCAGCAGACTACAGGGTGGCACTGAAGCTTTCTTT.